This T cell receptor (beta chain) stems from a study of cytomegalovirus exposure and HLA in healthy donors. Looking at the study overall: Among the roughly 370 genotyped donors, around 81% were placed in the Caucasian-associated ancestry cluster.

It was with 60 Vbeta and 13 Jbeta primers that the PCR ran. The table came from immunoSEQ multiplex PCR; TCRdb's copy has only in-frame clones and leaves some out. The profile shows approximately 170,000 clones, around four fifths of them singletons. The TCR sequence derives from a male donor in good health and CMV-seropositive. Source material: PBMCs.

The CDR3 region is CASSQDVSGGAPGNTEAFF. In DNA, the CDR3 is TGTGCCAGCAGCCAAGATGTTTCTGGGGGGGCGCCAGGAAACACTGAAGCTTTCTTT. V usage is TRBV4-2 and J usage is TRBJ1-1, with D possibly matching TRBD1 (6 bases). CDR1 and CDR2 (germline): LGHNA, YNFKEQ. V lost 0 bases and J lost 2, with 22 bases in between. The CDR3 extends over 19 amino acids.